A single TCR beta chain is shown here with its context. Its antigen is undetermined. Vbeta (60) and Jbeta (13) primers were used in the PCR. This table comes from immunoSEQ multiplex PCR, and its TCRdb copy is limited to in-frame clones, with some not included. Of about 120,000 clones listed, 81% are singletons. This entry is derived from a study of cytomegalovirus exposure and HLA in healthy donors. In the study overall: Unique TCRs numbering some 93 million, obtained from HLA-typed donors, made up an early data release.

Study findings and constraints: When analyzed later, a missense DCLRE1C variant was found to be linked to TCR beta V- and J-gene trimming.

The germline V gene encodes CDR1 MGHRA and CDR2 YSYEKL. Unmatched junction bases numbered 4, after V lost 3 bases and J lost 4 bases. CDR3 length: 14 residues. This rearrangement joins TRBV4-1 to TRBJ2-7; 9 positions match TRBD2. The clonotype comes from a middle-aged woman in good health and CMV-seronegative. Material for sequencing was PBMCs. The chain's CDR3 is CASSHPSGKYEQYF. The DNA for the CDR3 is TGCGCCAGCAGCCATCCTAGCGGGAAGTACGAGCAGTACTTC.